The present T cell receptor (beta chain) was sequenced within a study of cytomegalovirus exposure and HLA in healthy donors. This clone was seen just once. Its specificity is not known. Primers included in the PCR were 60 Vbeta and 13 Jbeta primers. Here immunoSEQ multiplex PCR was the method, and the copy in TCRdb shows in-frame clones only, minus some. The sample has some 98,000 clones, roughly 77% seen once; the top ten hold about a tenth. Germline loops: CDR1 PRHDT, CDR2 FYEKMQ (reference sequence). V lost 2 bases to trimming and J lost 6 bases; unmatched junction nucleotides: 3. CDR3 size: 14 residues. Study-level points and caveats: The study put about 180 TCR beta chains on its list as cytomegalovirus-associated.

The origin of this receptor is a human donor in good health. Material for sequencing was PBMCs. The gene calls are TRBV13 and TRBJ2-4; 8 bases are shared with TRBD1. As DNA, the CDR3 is TGTGCCAGCAGCTTACGGGACAGGAGAAACATTCAGTACTTC. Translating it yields CASSLRDRRNIQYF.